This T cell receptor (beta chain) was obtained from a study of control samples from healthy donors and cancer patients. Unmatched junction bases numbered 2, after V lost 1 base and J lost 2 bases. CDR3 length: 15 amino acids. Germline CDR1 SGHRS, CDR2 YFSETQ. Generated by immunoSEQ multiplex PCR, the TCRdb table keeps only in-frame clones and is missing some. The sample has more than 100,000 clones, 80% to 90% seen once; the top ten hold about 18%. V gene TRBV5-1 combines with J gene TRBJ2-3, with TRBD2 matching over 9 bases. Specimen: PBMCs. The TCR originated in a man between 60 and 70 years old with lung cancer. The CDR3 DNA follows: TGCGCCAGCAGCTTGCTAGCGGGGAACACAGATACGCAGTATTTT. Its translation is CASSLLAGNTDTQYF.